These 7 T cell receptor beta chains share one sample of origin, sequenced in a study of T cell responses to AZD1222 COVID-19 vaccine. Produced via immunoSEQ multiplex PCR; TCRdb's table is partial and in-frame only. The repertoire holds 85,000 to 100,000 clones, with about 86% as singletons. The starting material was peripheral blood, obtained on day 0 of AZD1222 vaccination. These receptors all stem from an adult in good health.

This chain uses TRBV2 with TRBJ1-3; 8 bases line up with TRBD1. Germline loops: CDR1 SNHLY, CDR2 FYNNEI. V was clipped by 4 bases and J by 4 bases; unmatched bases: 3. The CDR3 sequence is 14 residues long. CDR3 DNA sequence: TGTGCCAGCAGTGGACAGGGGATCGGAAACACCATATATTTT. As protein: CASSGQGIGNTIYF.

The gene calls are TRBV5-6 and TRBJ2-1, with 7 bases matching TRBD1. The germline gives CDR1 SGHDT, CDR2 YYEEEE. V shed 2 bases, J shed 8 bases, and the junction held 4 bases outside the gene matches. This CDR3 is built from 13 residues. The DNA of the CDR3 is TGTGCCAGCAGCTTCCTAGGGGGCTATGAGCAGTTCTTC. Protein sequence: CASSFLGGYEQFF.

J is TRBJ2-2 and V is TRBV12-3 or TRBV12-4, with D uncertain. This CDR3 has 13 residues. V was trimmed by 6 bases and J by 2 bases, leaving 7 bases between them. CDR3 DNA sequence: TGTGCCAGCAGCACCGTTAACACCGGGGAGCTGTTTTTT. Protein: CASSTVNTGELFF.

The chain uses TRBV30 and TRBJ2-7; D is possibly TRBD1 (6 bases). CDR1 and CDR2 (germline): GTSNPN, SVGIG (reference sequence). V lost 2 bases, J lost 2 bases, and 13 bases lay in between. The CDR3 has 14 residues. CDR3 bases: TGTGCCTGGAGTCGGCAGGGGCCTACCTACGAGCAGTACTTC. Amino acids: CAWSRQGPTYEQYF.

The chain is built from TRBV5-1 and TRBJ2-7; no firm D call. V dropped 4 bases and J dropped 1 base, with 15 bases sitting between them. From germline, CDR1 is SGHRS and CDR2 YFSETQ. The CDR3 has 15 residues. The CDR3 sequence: CASSGSTLGSYEQYF. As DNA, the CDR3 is TGCGCCAGCAGCGGGTCGACATTGGGATCCTACGAGCAGTACTTC.

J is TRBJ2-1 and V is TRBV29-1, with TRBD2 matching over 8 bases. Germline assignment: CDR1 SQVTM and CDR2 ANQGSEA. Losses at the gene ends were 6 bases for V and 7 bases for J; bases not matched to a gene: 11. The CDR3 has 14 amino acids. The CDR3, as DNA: TGCAGCGTGCGGGCTCTGGCGGGAGGAAATGAGCAGTTCTTC. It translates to CSVRALAGGNEQFF.

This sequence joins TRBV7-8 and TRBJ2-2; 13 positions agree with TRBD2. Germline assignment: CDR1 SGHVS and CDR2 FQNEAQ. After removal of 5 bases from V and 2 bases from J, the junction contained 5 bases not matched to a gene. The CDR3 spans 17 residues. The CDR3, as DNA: TGTGCCAGCAGCCGCCGGGGACTAGCGGGAAACACCGGGGAGCTGTTTTTT. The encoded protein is CASSRRGLAGNTGELFF.